This T cell receptor (beta chain) was identified in a study of human thymus T cells. After removal of 6 bases from V and 2 bases from J, the junction contained 0 bases not matched to a gene. The CDR3 is made up of 12 amino acids. Germline CDR1 MNHEY, CDR2 SMNVEV (reference sequence). The thymus tissue came from resections taken during corrective heart surgery. Sequenced by immunoSEQ multiplex PCR; TCRdb stores in-frame clones only, minus some. The sample includes tens of thousands of clones, roughly 96% of them seen just once. Input material: thymus tissue. The rearrangement uses TRBV27 and TRBJ2-5; 7 bases are a match to TRBD1. This clonotype was sampled from a girl under three years old with a congenital heart defect but otherwise immunologically healthy. The CDR3 DNA follows: TGTGCCAGCAGCAGGGGGCAAGAGACCCAGTACTTC. This gives the protein CASSRGQETQYF.